The 32 T cell receptor beta chains presented below share a single source sample, sequenced in a study of metastatic and nonmetastatic thyroid tumors. The entire patient cohort was treatment-naive prior to thyroid surgery. TCRdb reprocessed the PCR reads using MiXCR. The data contain roughly 27,000 clones, around 25% of them seen just once; the ten biggest clones take up 13% to 15%. Sequencing was performed on blood. These TCRs come from a female donor with papillary thyroid cancer or a benign thyroid nodule (not recorded which). Some clones in this sample may be carry-over from other donors' samples.

The table lists this clone with a few counts. The V and J genes are TRBV6-1 and TRBJ2-3, with 9 bases identical to TRBD1. The length of the CDR3 is 15 residues. Unmatched junction bases numbered 4, after V lost 2 bases and J lost 4 bases. Germline CDR1 is MNHNS and CDR2 is SASEGT. The chain's CDR3 is CASSETTGGADTQYF. In nucleotides, the CDR3 is TGTGCCAGCAGTGAAACGACAGGGGGAGCAGATACGCAGTATTTT.

In this sample, this clone is medium-sized. This chain connects TRBV6-1 to TRBJ1-6; 7 bases match TRBD1. V gave up 8 bases and J gave up 10 bases; unmatched junction bases: 5. CDR1 is MNHNS, CDR2 SASEGT, per germline. The CDR3 has 12 residues. CDR3 sequence reads: CASGQGGSPLHF. CDR3 DNA: TGTGCCAGCGGCCAGGGGGGGTCACCCCTCCACTTT.

A word on this clone: The same CDR3 is also encoded by other DNA sequences in this sample. The chain uses TRBV6-1 and TRBJ1-1; no clear D. Germline assignment: CDR1 MNHNS and CDR2 SASEGT. Trimming pared 6 bases from V and 11 bases from J, leaving 25 bases between. The CDR3 contains 15 residues. CDR3 loop: CASSPEGLSASLAFF. In nucleotides, the CDR3 is TGTGCCAGCAGCCCGGAGGGTCTATCAGCCTCCCTGGCTTTCTTT.

This clone was seen at least ten times. This chain uses TRBV30 with TRBJ2-4; tentatively, D is TRBD1 (6 bases). V gave up 4 bases and J gave up 8 bases, with 18 bases separating them. CDR3 length: 14 amino acids. Germline V lookup: CDR1 GTSNPN, CDR2 SVGIG (reference sequence). The DNA for the CDR3 is TGTGCCTGGAAAGTCGGAAGGGGGATCGACATTCAGTACTTC. This sequence encodes CAWKVGRGIDIQYF.

This clone was seen at least ten times. Other nucleotide sequences from this sample produce the same CDR3. This chain joins TRBV3-1 and TRBJ2-2, with 13 nucleotides matching TRBD2. The CDR3 consists of 19 residues. The V segment lost 1 base and the J segment 1 base; nucleotides outside the gene matches: 6. Germline V CDR1 and CDR2: LGHDT, YNNKEL (reference sequence). In DNA form, the CDR3 reads TGTGCCAGCAGCCAAGTTCGACTAGCGGGAGGCATGAACACCGGGGAGCTGTTTTTT. It is translated as CASSQVRLAGGMNTGELFF.

This clone was recorded at least ten times. The rearrangement links TRBV24-1 to TRBJ2-1; tentative D call: TRBD1 (5 bases). The germline V gene encodes CDR1 KGHDR and CDR2 SFDVKD. The CDR3 has 16 residues. V shed 3 bases and J shed 12 bases, with 23 bases lying between them. The DNA of the CDR3 is TGTGCCACCAGTGATGAGACAGAACACCCCGGTTTAGGGCAGTTCTTC. Residues: CATSDETEHPGLGQFF.

This clone was counted ten times or more. V is TRBV7-9 and J is TRBJ2-3, with 8 nucleotides matching TRBD2. The CDR3 length is 15 residues. Per the germline V gene, CDR1 is SEHNR and CDR2 is FQNEAQ (reference sequence). The V and J ends lost 7 bases and 1 base, in that order; junction bases with no gene match: 7. Here the CDR3 reads CASTSGTRRTDTQYF. CDR3 coding DNA: TGTGCCAGCACCTCCGGGACTAGACGCACAGATACGCAGTATTTT.

This clone has just a few counts. At one boundary the junction diverges from the germline segment, which might be a read error. This sample also contains other DNA sequences that code for the same CDR3. The V gene is TRBV19, the J gene TRBJ2-2; the D is unclear. The CDR3 sequence is 13 residues long. Germline values: CDR1 LNHDA, CDR2 SQIVND (reference sequence). CDR3 sequence (DNA): TGTGCCAGTAGTGCAACTAACACCGGCGAGCTGTTTTTT. Translation gives CASSATNTGELFF.

This clone was seen repeatedly, ten times or more. The CDR3 sequence: CASSHPQGGGKTYNEQFF. Written as DNA, the CDR3 is TGCGCCAGCAGCCACCCCCAAGGGGGTGGCAAGACCTACAATGAGCAGTTCTTC. The chain has TRBV4-1 and TRBJ2-1, with D possibly TRBD1 on 6 matching bases. CDR3 length equals 18 residues. Trimming cost V 3 bases and J 2 bases, with 20 bases left between them. The germline gives CDR1 MGHRA, CDR2 YSYEKL.

As concerns this clone: An end of the junction differs from the germline gene, which may be a read error. The J gene is TRBJ1-2, the V gene TRBV20-1; the D is unclear. The length of the CDR3 is 14 residues. The germline CDR1 and CDR2 sequences are DFQATT and SNEGSKA (reference sequence). This CDR3 is CSTRDFESAGGYTF. The CDR3 DNA reads as TGCAGTACTAGAGATTTTGAATCGGCAGGAGGCTACACCTTC.

Remarks on this clone: A read error may produce the germline difference seen at one junction end. The rearrangement links TRBV19 to TRBJ2-7, with a possible D match to TRBD1 (6 bases). The CDR3 covers 15 residues. CDR1 and CDR2 (germline): LNHDA, SQIVND (reference sequence). CDR3 residues: CAISPQGSGSYDQYF. CDR3 bases: TGTGCCATTAGTCCCCAGGGGAGTGGCTCCTACGATCAGTACTTC.

The CDR3 here is CASSLGDREQFF. CDR3 sequence (DNA): TGTGCCAGCAGCTTAGGGGACAGAGAGCAGTTCTTC. V is TRBV7-9 and J is TRBJ2-1; 7 nucleotides agree with TRBD1. The germline V gene encodes CDR1 SEHNR and CDR2 FQNEAQ (reference sequence). The CDR3 covers 12 residues. The ends lost 1 base at V and 10 bases at J; junction bases unmatched: 1. Using reference TRBV7-9 and TRBJ2-1 for the parts outside the CDR3, the full variable domain is DTGVSQNPRHKITKRGQNVTFRCDPISEHNRLYWYRQTLGQGPEFLTYFQNEAQLEKSRLLSDRFSAERPKGSFSTLEIQRTEQGDSAMYLCASSLGDREQFFGPGTRLTVL.

In its sample, this clone was seen many times. This chain joins TRBV11-2 and TRBJ2-7; a possible D gene is TRBD2 (5 bases). The CDR3 consists of 13 residues. Between the trimmed V and J ends, which lost 2 bases and 5 bases, there was a span of 10 bases. Germline lookup yields CDR1 SGHAT and CDR2 FQNNGV. The chain's CDR3 is CASSLRGRHEQYF. The CDR3 nucleotides read TGTGCCAGCAGCTTACGAGGGCGACACGAGCAGTACTTC.

This clone was picked up a small number of times. This chain uses TRBV12-3 or TRBV12-4 with TRBJ2-6, with a weak D call TRBD1 (5 bases). The V and J ends lost 2 bases and 3 bases respectively, with 8 bases between them. This CDR3 contains 15 residues. The DNA of the CDR3 is TGTGCCAGCAGTTTAAGGGGTGGTGGGGCCAACGTCCTGACTTTC. Protein: CASSLRGGGANVLTF.

This clone was seen a handful of times. The rearrangement links TRBV12-3 or TRBV12-4 to TRBJ2-1, with 7 bases identical to TRBD2. Trimming cost V 7 bases and J 4 bases; bases outside gene matches: 13. There are 16 residues in the CDR3. The CDR3 DNA follows: TGTGCCAGCATTTTTATTTCTAGCGGCATTTACAATGAGCAGTTCTTC. Its protein is CASIFISSGIYNEQFF.

There are a few counts of this clone. The chain uses TRBV6-1 and TRBJ2-3; D is unclear. This CDR3 has 15 residues. Germline V gene sequence: CDR1 MNHNS, CDR2 SASEGT. With 3 bases removed from V and 4 bases from J, the gap between germline ends came to 14 bases. The CDR3 sequence is CASSESLQCSDTQYF. The CDR3 DNA follows: TGTGCCAGCAGTGAGAGCCTCCAATGTTCAGATACGCAGTATTTT.

About this clone: This may come from a read error, since a much larger clone is one base off. V is TRBV5-6 and J is TRBJ1-5; 7 bases line up with TRBD1. The CDR3 covers 14 residues. Germline values: CDR1 SGHDT, CDR2 YYEEEE. The CDR3 bases are TGTGCCAGCAGCGGCGGGACAGTCAATCAGTCCCAGCATTTT. It translates to CASSGGTVNQSQHF.

This clone came up a few times. The chain couples TRBV28 to TRBJ1-3, with D possibly being TRBD1 (5 bases). Germline V gene data show CDR1 as MDHEN and CDR2 as SYDVKM. The CDR3 spans 15 residues. The germline V and J ends were trimmed by 5 bases and 3 bases, with 14 bases remaining between them. CDR3 bases: TGTGCCAGCAGTAAGGGCCGGGGACTTGGAAACACCATATATTTT. Protein product: CASSKGRGLGNTIYF.

The chain recombines TRBV6-1 with TRBJ1-6, with D unresolved. The CDR3 totals 13 residues. The V and J ends lost 6 bases and 7 bases respectively, with 10 bases between them. CDR1 is MNHNS and CDR2 is SASEGT in the germline V gene. The CDR3 loop is CASSADRNSPLHF. As DNA, the CDR3 is TGTGCCAGCAGCGCAGACCGGAATTCACCCCTCCACTTT.

At least ten counts were recorded for this clone. This chain links TRBV6-4 with TRBJ2-3; TRBD1 agrees at 8 bases. With 0 bases clipped from V and 1 base from J, the junction kept 0 bases outside the gene matches. Germline V CDR1 and CDR2: MRHNA, SNTAGT. The CDR3 length is 15 residues. The DNA of the CDR3 is TGTGCCAGCAGTGACTCGGGACAGGGCACAGATACGCAGTATTTT. Protein product: CASSDSGQGTDTQYF.

The V call is TRBV30, the J call TRBJ1-3; D might be TRBD1 (5 bases). The germline V and J ends were trimmed by 1 base and 3 bases, with 10 bases remaining between them. Germline V CDR1 and CDR2: GTSNPN, SVGIG (reference sequence). This CDR3 has 14 residues. This chain's CDR3 is CAWSDFQGGNTIYF. CDR3 bases: TGTGCCTGGAGTGATTTCCAGGGTGGAAACACCATATATTTT.

The CDR3 is CASSWGAGEAGTQYF. The CDR3 DNA sequence: TGTGCCAGCAGTTGGGGAGCGGGAGAGGCAGGTACGCAGTATTTT. The J gene is TRBJ2-3, the V gene TRBV11-2, with 8 nucleotides matching TRBD2. This CDR3 has 15 amino acids. J was trimmed by 8 bases and V by 6 bases; bases with no gene match: 13. Germline V gene lookup returns CDR1 SGHAT and CDR2 FQNNGV.

This clone ranks as medium-sized (0.01 to 0.1%). J is TRBJ1-1 and V is TRBV6-6, with TRBD1 as a possible D gene (5 bases). The CDR3 sequence is 15 residues long. Germline CDR1 reads MNHNY; CDR2 reads SVGAGI (reference sequence). The V gene lost 2 bases and the J gene lost 5 bases, with 15 bases spanning the gap. The CDR3 nucleotides read TGTGCCAGCAGTTACGCTAAGGGGCAGGTAACTGAAGCTTTCTTT. Translating gives CASSYAKGQVTEAFF.

The chain recombines TRBV19 with TRBJ2-1, with a tentative D call TRBD2 (6 bases). The CDR3 sequence is 17 residues long. V lost 3 bases and J lost 4, with 19 bases in between. Germline CDR1 reads LNHDA; CDR2 reads SQIVND (reference sequence). The CDR3 DNA reads as TGTGCCAGTAGTATTTCAGCCGCGCCGGCGGGGTACAATGAGCAGTTCTTC. Translating gives CASSISAAPAGYNEQFF.

This clone is labeled medium-sized (0.01 to 0.1%). The chain couples TRBV2 to TRBJ2-7; tentative D call: TRBD2 (6 bases). The length of the CDR3 is 14 residues. Germline V gene sequence: CDR1 SNHLY, CDR2 FYNNEI. V lost 5 bases and J 6 bases, leaving 17 bases between the germline ends. The CDR3 sequence is CASSTSQTWGEQYF. CDR3 bases: TGTGCCAGCAGTACTAGCCAGACTTGGGGCGAGCAGTACTTC. The complete variable domain, with remaining parts taken from reference TRBV2 and TRBJ2-7, reads EPEVTQTPSHQVTQMGQEVILRCVPISNHLYFYWYRQILGQKVEFLVSFYNNEISEKSEIFDDQFSVERPDGSNFTLKIRSTKLEDSAMYFCASSTSQTWGEQYFGPGTRLTVT.

This clone was counted only a few times. This chain connects TRBV7-8 to TRBJ1-1; no firm D call. CDR1 and CDR2 from the germline V gene are SGHVS and FQNEAQ. The CDR3 spans 12 residues. CDR3 DNA: TGTGAGAGCAGCTTCCCTGGCGGTGAAGCTTTCTTT. Encoded protein: CESSFPGGEAFF.

This clone was seen many times. The chain combines TRBV30 with TRBJ1-2; tentative D call: TRBD1 (5 bases). V was cut by 4 bases and J by 4 bases, with 16 bases left in between. The CDR3 extends over 14 amino acids. Germline V gives CDR1 GTSNPN, CDR2 SVGIG (reference sequence). This CDR3 is CAWTLGGGFYGYTF. The DNA of the CDR3 is TGTGCCTGGACTCTTGGGGGGGGATTCTATGGCTACACCTTC.

The rearrangement links TRBV20-1 to TRBJ1-1; 7 bases are shared with TRBD1. The ends lost 1 base at V and 6 bases at J; junction bases unmatched: 17. Germline V gene sequence: CDR1 DFQATT, CDR2 SNEGSKA (reference sequence). This CDR3 has 17 residues. CDR3: CSARATGLTGSGSEAFF. Here the CDR3 DNA reads TGCAGTGCTAGAGCCACCGGCTTGACAGGGTCAGGATCTGAAGCTTTCTTT.

A word on this clone: A much larger clone is a single base away; this may be a read error. V and J are TRBV10-3 and TRBJ2-5; 8 bases are shared with TRBD1. In germline, CDR1 is ENHRY, CDR2 SYGVKD. Germline trimming cut 3 bases from V and 5 bases from J; bases unmatched to any gene: 5. The CDR3 is 14 residues long. The CDR3 loop is CAISDQGALETQYF. CDR3 nucleotide sequence: TGTGCCATCAGTGACCAGGGGGCCTTGGAGACCCAGTACTTC.

This clone was recorded many times. An end of the junction differs from the germline gene, which may be a read error. The V gene is TRBV7-8, the J gene TRBJ2-1, with a weak D call TRBD2 (5 bases). CDR1 is SGHVS and CDR2 is FQNEAQ in the germline V gene. This CDR3 has 12 amino acids. CDR3 sequence: CASSLGPGIQIF. The DNA for the CDR3 is TGTGCCAGCAGCTTAGGGCCGGGGATCCAAATCTTC.

Many counts were recorded for this clone. This chain links TRBV5-6 with TRBJ2-7, with D possibly TRBD2 on 5 matching bases. The length of the CDR3 is 13 residues. V lost 3 bases and J 3 bases, leaving 10 bases between the germline ends. Germline assignment: CDR1 SGHDT and CDR2 YYEEEE. CDR3 loop: CASSSYGDYEQYF. The CDR3 DNA sequence: TGTGCCAGCAGCTCATACGGGGACTACGAGCAGTACTTC. The variable domain in full, completed from reference TRBV5-6 and TRBJ2-7, reads DAGVTQSPTHLIKTRGQQVTLRCSPKSGHDTVSWYQQALGQGPQFIFQYYEEEERQRGNFPDRFSGHQFPNYSSELNVNALLLGDSALYLCASSSYGDYEQYFGPGTRLTVT.

This clone was observed many times. The rearrangement joins TRBV6-1 to TRBJ2-5, with 11 bases aligning to TRBD2. There are 13 residues in the CDR3. Germline V gene lookup returns CDR1 MNHNS and CDR2 SASEGT. With 8 bases clipped from V and 13 bases from J, the junction kept 12 bases outside the gene matches. Here the CDR3 DNA reads TGTGCCAGCTTAATACTAGCGGGAGCCCCCACGTACTTC. Translating it yields CASLILAGAPTYF.